This TCR beta chain was retrieved from a study of human T cells and chemical hapten exposure. Findings and caveats of the study: After DPC sensitization, TCRs above 1 in 1000 frequency showed no change.

Time point meaning: healthy volunteer bleed at 2 weeks. Whole blood that had not been fractionated was the source of extracted total RNA. For the library, individual cDNA molecules each received unique molecular identifiers. Per the original methods: Approximately 100,000 TCRs per sample was the median, with a range of about 20,000 to 700,000. TCRdb redid the calling of the RACE reads with MiXCR, one entry per CDR3 protein. TCRdb's processing, not the study's, gives the V and J calls here. This sample has around 31,000 distinct CDR3 sequences; around 7.4% occur once, and the top ten carry almost 10%. The germline V gene encodes CDR1 SGHRS and CDR2 YFSETQ. V lost 4 bases to trimming and J lost 0 bases, with 9 bases between them. This CDR3 contains 14 residues. In this sample, this clonotype turned up many times. The antigen remains undetermined.

V is TRBV5-1 and J is TRBJ2-3, with D perhaps TRBD2 (5 bases). The clonotype originates from a human donor in good health. Some clones in this sample may be carry-over from other donors' samples. Material for sequencing was whole blood. Here the CDR3 reads CASSPGRSTDTQYF. DNA of the CDR3: TGCGCCAGCAGCCCGGGGAGAAGCACAGATACGCAGTATTTT.